This T cell receptor beta chain was identified in a study of T cells in Graves' hyperthyroidism and ophthalmopathy. Using RNA transcripts as the source, TCR beta CDR3 regions were amplified. HTBI primers drove first-round RT-PCR of the TCR CDR3. TCRdb used MiXCR to reprocess the multiplex PCR reads, holding one entry per CDR3 protein. The repertoire holds around 300,000 distinct CDR3 sequences, roughly an eighth seen once, with roughly 7.9% in the top ten. The clonotype was recovered from a woman aged 40 to 49 with Graves' hyperthyroidism. Sequencing was performed on blood.

DNA for the CDR3: TGTGCCAGCAGCCGTAACCACCAAGAGACCCAGTACTTC. Its protein is CASSRNHQETQYF. The chain recombines TRBV28 with TRBJ2-5, with no clear D. V dropped 6 bases and J dropped 0 bases, with 8 bases sitting between them. This CDR3 region has 13 residues. CDR1 and CDR2 from the germline V gene are MDHEN and SYDVKM.